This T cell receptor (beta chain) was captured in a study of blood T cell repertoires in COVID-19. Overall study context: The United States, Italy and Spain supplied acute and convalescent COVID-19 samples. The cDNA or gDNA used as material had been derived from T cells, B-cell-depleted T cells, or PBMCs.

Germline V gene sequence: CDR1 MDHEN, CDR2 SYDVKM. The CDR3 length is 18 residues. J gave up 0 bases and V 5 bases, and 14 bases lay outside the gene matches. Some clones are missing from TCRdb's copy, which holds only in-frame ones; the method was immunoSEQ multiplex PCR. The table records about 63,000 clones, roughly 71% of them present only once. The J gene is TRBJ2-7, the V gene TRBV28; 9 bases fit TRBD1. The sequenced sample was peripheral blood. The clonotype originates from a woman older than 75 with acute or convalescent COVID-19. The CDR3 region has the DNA TGTGCCAGCAGTCTCGACCGGGACAGGGTTTCAGGCTCCTACGAGCAGTACTTC. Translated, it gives CASSLDRDRVSGSYEQYF.